Included here is one TCR beta chain sequence, with context. As yet, its antigen is unknown. The sample comes from a study of Graves' ophthalmopathy and Graves' hyperthyroidism. Broader study findings: The model achieved roughly 66% sensitivity and around 78% specificity for ophthalmopathy progression. Blood repertoires reportedly contained most expanded thyroid clonotypes above 0.001 frequency.

Among the exclusions were patients with other autoimmune diseases, uncontrolled infections, pregnancy or lactation. A volume of approximately 9.2 ml of fresh peripheral blood supplied the PBMCs. CDR3 length: 18 residues. CDR1 and CDR2 from the germline V gene are SGHNT and YYREEE (reference sequence). The V gene end was trimmed by 4 bases and the J gene end by 0 bases; junction bases not matched to a gene: 12. RNA transcripts yielded amplified TCR beta CDR3 regions. The first round was an RT-PCR with HTBI primers, and the second round was a multiplex PCR. TCRdb fed the multiplex PCR reads into MiXCR, producing one record per CDR3 protein. Here the sample spans about 500,000 distinct CDR3 sequences, approximately 15% being singletons.

The specimen sequenced was blood. The receptor comes from a woman aged 25 to 39 with Graves' ophthalmopathy. The chain combines TRBV5-4 with TRBJ2-5; 10 nucleotides align to TRBD2. CDR3 protein: CASSLGVAGGSYQETQYF. CDR3 coding DNA: TGTGCCAGCAGCCTGGGGGTAGCGGGGGGAAGTTACCAAGAGACCCAGTACTTC.